The 20 T cell receptor beta chains presented below share a single source sample, sequenced in a study of read filtering for tumor transcriptome and immune sequencing. From roughly 390 ng of RNA, a library with molecular barcoded alpha/delta and beta/gamma adaptors was made. MiXCR, applied by TCRdb to the reads, yields one record per CDR3 protein. The sample has 46,000 or so distinct CDR3 sequences; roughly 19% are singletons. Sequenced sample: a population of CD138-negative cells sorted from bone marrow. These receptor sequences come from a donor aged 40 or over with multiple myeloma.

This clonotype occurred many times. This chain connects TRBV4-1 to TRBJ2-2; 8 positions match TRBD2. With 4 bases clipped from V and 5 bases from J, the junction kept 18 bases outside the gene matches. CDR1 MGHRA and CDR2 YSYEKL come from the germline V gene. There are 19 residues in the CDR3. The CDR3 reads CASSRLTNTGGDKTGELFF. As DNA, the CDR3 is TGCGCCAGCAGCCGCCTGACAAATACGGGAGGGGATAAAACCGGGGAGCTGTTTTTT.

This sequence joins TRBV12-3 or TRBV12-4 and TRBJ2-1; D is undetermined. The V end was cut by 7 bases, the J end by 1 base, with 17 bases between. CDR3 length equals 16 residues. The CDR3 loop is CASKVSRGYSYNEQFF. In DNA, the CDR3 is TGTGCCAGCAAAGTTTCGCGCGGCTATTCCTACAATGAGCAGTTCTTC.

This clonotype was picked up many times. The gene calls are TRBV13 and TRBJ2-1, with 8 positions matching TRBD2. The ends lost 4 bases at V and 4 bases at J; junction bases unmatched: 12. CDR3 length: 17 amino acids. Germline V CDR1 and CDR2: PRHDT, FYEKMQ (reference sequence). Here the CDR3 DNA reads TGTGCCAGCAGCTCTCCAGGGAGCGGGAGTTGGTACAATGAGCAGTTCTTC. The encoded protein is CASSSPGSGSWYNEQFF.

Worth noting for this clonotype: A much larger clonotype is one base distant, so this may be a read error. The rearrangement joins TRBV6-6 to TRBJ1-2; no clear D. CDR3 size: 13 residues. Germline V lookup: CDR1 MNHNY, CDR2 SVGAGI (reference sequence). V dropped 5 bases and J dropped 7 bases, with 14 bases sitting between them. The chain's CDR3 is CASSQESIGGYTF. DNA for the CDR3: TGTGCCAGCAGTCAGGAGAGTATCGGTGGCTACACCTTC.

This clonotype has a count of ten or more. The J gene is TRBJ1-1, the V gene TRBV9; D not certain. V was pared by 1 base and J by 0 bases, with 22 bases between. The CDR3 consists of 19 residues. CDR1 and CDR2 from the germline V gene are SGDLS and YYNGEE. CDR3 sequence (DNA): TGTGCCAGCAGCGTACTCCCAGGCAGCGGCGGGGTGATGAACACTGAAGCTTTCTTT. The encoded protein is CASSVLPGSGGVMNTEAFF.

This clonotype was counted only a few times. The chain employs TRBV19 and TRBJ2-3, with D possibly being TRBD1 or TRBD2 (5 bases each). Trimming removed 7 bases from V and 6 bases from J, with 26 bases in between. Per germline, CDR1 LNHDA and CDR2 SQIVND (reference sequence). There are 17 residues in the CDR3. CDR3 protein: CASTSYGAFLPGDTQYF. CDR3 nucleotides: TGTGCCAGTACCTCATACGGGGCATTCTTACCGGGGGATACGCAGTATTTT.

By sample fraction, this clonotype is medium-sized. The chain combines TRBV4-2 with TRBJ2-1, with 16 bases that match TRBD2. Trimming removed 5 bases from V and 15 bases from J; junction bases left unmatched: 10. Per germline, CDR1 LGHNA and CDR2 YNFKEQ. CDR3 length equals 15 residues. The CDR3 bases are TGTGCCAGCAGCACCGGGACTAGCGGGAGGGTCGTGTGGTTCTTC. The encoded protein is CASSTGTSGRVVWFF.

This clonotype has a count of ten or more. The chain joins TRBV28 to TRBJ2-1, with a weak D call TRBD2 (5 bases). The V gene lost 6 bases and the J gene lost 0 bases, with 12 bases spanning the gap. The CDR3 contains 15 residues. Looked up from germline, CDR1 is MDHEN and CDR2 is SYDVKM. CDR3 amino acids: CASSKQRSSYNEQFF. CDR3 bases: TGTGCCAGCAGCAAACAGCGGAGCTCCTACAATGAGCAGTTCTTC.

This clonotype was counted at least ten times. The J gene is TRBJ2-7, the V gene TRBV20-1; 7 bases fit TRBD1. V shed 3 bases and J 6 bases; nucleotides not matched to a gene: 11. CDR3 length equals 14 residues. The V gene's germline CDR1 is DFQATT and CDR2 SNEGSKA (reference sequence). The CDR3 bases are TGCAGTGCTAGTGGGGCGCAGGGGGATGGCGAGCAGTACTTC. It yields the protein CSASGAQGDGEQYF.

As concerns this clonotype: A read error may explain this, as a much larger clone is one base away. The chain is built from TRBV7-2 and TRBJ2-5; D not resolved. The CDR3 is made up of 14 amino acids. Trimming removed 0 bases at V and 4 bases at J, with 9 bases between. Germline values: CDR1 SGHTA, CDR2 FQGNSA. The DNA for the CDR3 is TGTGCCAGCAGCTTAGCAGCACACCCAGAGACCCAGTACTTC. The encoded protein is CASSLAAHPETQYF.

A remark on this clonotype: A much larger clone differs by one base, so this may be a read error. This chain joins TRBV9 and TRBJ2-1, with TRBD2 matching 9 bases. CDR3 length: 18 amino acids. Germline trimming cut 0 bases from V and 8 bases from J; bases unmatched to any gene: 15. Germline assignment: CDR1 SGDLS and CDR2 YYNGEE. In nucleotides, the CDR3 is TGTGCCAGCAGCGTAGCAGGAGGGGCGGGAGGGCCATGCGATGAGCAGTTCTTC. Encoded protein: CASSVAGGAGGPCDEQFF.

This clonotype was seen repeatedly, ten times or more. This chain uses TRBV20-1 with TRBJ2-5; TRBD1 is a possible D gene (6 bases). Germline CDR1 is DFQATT and CDR2 is SNEGSKA (reference sequence). The CDR3 extends over 13 amino acids. The V end lost 3 bases, the J end lost 8 bases, and 16 bases lay between the germline ends. In DNA form, the CDR3 reads TGCAGTGCTAGGTCTGACAGGCGGTTAACCCAGTACTTC. As protein: CSARSDRRLTQYF.

This clonotype was detected many times. This rearrangement joins TRBV9 to TRBJ2-3, with D possibly being TRBD1 or TRBD2 (5 bases each). The V gene lost 0 bases and the J gene lost 3 bases, with 11 bases spanning the gap. Germline-derived CDR1 and CDR2 are SGDLS and YYNGEE. The CDR3 runs to 15 residues. In DNA form, the CDR3 reads TGTGCCAGCAGCGTAGGTGGGGGATGGACAGATACGCAGTATTTT. It is translated as CASSVGGGWTDTQYF. The full variable domain, its missing parts supplied by reference TRBV9 and TRBJ2-3, is DSGVTQTPKHLITATGQRVTLRCSPRSGDLSVYWYQQSLDQGLQFLIQYYNGEERAKGNILERFSAQQFPDLHSELNLSSLELGDSALYFCASSVGGGWTDTQYFGPGTRLTVL.

This clonotype has a count of ten or more. The V gene is TRBV12-5, the J gene TRBJ2-2; TRBD1 is a possible D gene (6 bases). This CDR3 comprises 15 residues. The germline V and J ends were trimmed by 2 bases and 4 bases, with 11 bases remaining between them. CDR1 and CDR2 from the germline V gene are LGHNT and FRNRAP. CDR3 bases: TGTGCTAGTGGTTTGACAGGGATAGGCACCGGGGAGCTGTTTTTT. Its protein is CASGLTGIGTGELFF.

On this clonotype itself: Lacking the conserved final phenylalanine or tryptophan, this CDR3 likely reflects a read error. No DNA is shown, since the ends of the CDR3 on it are uncertain; the CDR3 is the one TCRdb lists. This sequence joins TRBV12-5 and TRBJ2-3; TRBD1, the table's D call, was not compared with the DNA. The length of the CDR3 is 12 amino acids, counting both ends. Germline V gives CDR1 LGHNT, CDR2 FRNRAP. Here the CDR3 reads CASGLDGTRGSL.

The J gene is TRBJ2-1, the V gene TRBV11-2; 11 positions match TRBD2. V shed 4 bases, J shed 7 bases, and the junction held 6 bases outside the gene matches. Germline CDR1 reads SGHAT; CDR2 reads FQNNGV. The CDR3 is 15 residues long. The CDR3 protein is CASSYKRLAGNEQFF. CDR3 coding DNA: TGTGCCAGCAGCTATAAAAGACTAGCGGGAAATGAGCAGTTCTTC.

This clonotype was picked up many times. The rearrangement uses TRBV28 and TRBJ2-1; 8 positions match TRBD2. From germline, CDR1 is MDHEN and CDR2 SYDVKM. The CDR3 has 17 amino acids. J lost 4 bases, V lost 1 base, and 9 bases had no gene match. CDR3: CASSLFSVGGRYNEQFF. The CDR3 nucleotides read TGTGCCAGCAGTTTATTCAGCGTCGGCGGGAGGTACAATGAGCAGTTCTTC.

In this sample, this clonotype is medium-sized. V is TRBV11-3 and J is TRBJ2-1; D is ambiguous. Germline values: CDR1 SGHNT, CDR2 YENEEA. Trimming stripped 1 base from V and 4 bases from J, with 11 bases between. The CDR3 is made up of 15 amino acids. CDR3 residues: CASSLGPGRYNEQFF. The CDR3 DNA reads TGTGCCAGCAGCTTAGGGCCGGGCAGATACAATGAGCAGTTCTTC.

This clonotype was counted a few times. A much larger clonotype is one base distant, so this may be a read error. This chain links TRBV6-5 with TRBJ1-4, with a weak D call TRBD1 (6 bases). Germline V gene lookup returns CDR1 MNHEY and CDR2 SVGAGI. The CDR3 sequence is 15 residues long. CDR3 bases: TGTGCCAGCAGTTACTCGGGGGGGGCTAATGAAGAACTGTTTTTT. This gives the protein CASSYSGGANEELFF.

This clonotype was recorded many times. V and J are TRBV11-2 and TRBJ1-1; possibly TRBD1 for D (6 bases). V lost 5 bases, J lost 5 bases, and 21 bases lay in between. Germline assignment: CDR1 SGHAT and CDR2 FQNNGV. The CDR3 extends over 16 amino acids. The CDR3 sequence: CASSPGVGAVQTEAFF. CDR3 DNA sequence: TGTGCCAGCAGCCCCGGTGTGGGGGCGGTACAAACTGAAGCTTTCTTT. Full variable domain (remainder filled in from reference TRBV11-2 and TRBJ1-1): EAGVAQSPRYKIIEKRQSVAFWCNPISGHATLYWYQQILGQGPKLLIQFQNNGVVDDSQLPKDRFSAERLKGVDSTLKIQPAKLEDSAVYLCASSPGVGAVQTEAFFGQGTRLTVV.